Presented here are 28 T cell receptor beta chains from one specimen sequenced in a study of T cells of healthy individuals. TCRdb fed the 5' RACE reads into MiXCR, producing one record per CDR3 protein. The sample has over 95,000 distinct CDR3 sequences, about 16% seen once; the top ten hold about 6.2%. These receptors originate from a human donor in good health.

The J gene is TRBJ2-3, the V gene TRBV28; 7 bases agree with TRBD2. The J segment lost 4 bases and the V segment lost 3 bases, leaving 7 bases of the junction unmatched. This CDR3 has 15 residues. Germline CDR1 MDHEN, CDR2 SYDVKM. CDR3 sequence reads: CASSFGSGIADTQYF. The CDR3 DNA reads as TGTGCCAGCAGTTTCGGCAGCGGGATTGCAGATACGCAGTATTTT.

This clonotype turned up a few times. The genes are TRBV24-1 and TRBJ2-5; possibly TRBD2 for D (6 bases). Germline V gene lookup returns CDR1 KGHDR and CDR2 SFDVKD. Trimming left V 1 base short and J 4 bases short, with 15 bases between. The CDR3 has 16 amino acids. The CDR3 DNA follows: TGTGCCACCAGTGATTTTCTGGACGGGGGTGGAGAGACCCAGTACTTC. Its protein product is CATSDFLDGGGETQYF.

In this sample, this clonotype turned up a few times. J is TRBJ2-5 and V is TRBV2, with D possibly TRBD2 on 5 matching bases. Germline CDR1 and CDR2: SNHLY and FYNNEI. This CDR3 spans 13 amino acids. V was shortened by 3 bases and J by 6 bases, with 11 bases between the two germline ends. Here the CDR3 DNA reads TGTGCCAGCAGTGAGGACTGGGGTCAGACCCAGTACTTC. Protein product: CASSEDWGQTQYF.

At least ten counts were recorded for this clonotype. The V gene is TRBV7-2, the J gene TRBJ1-5, with D possibly being TRBD1 (6 bases). V dropped 4 bases and J dropped 4 bases, with 8 bases sitting between them. Germline-derived CDR1 and CDR2 are SGHTA and FQGNSA. The CDR3 sequence is 13 residues long. CDR3 region: CASSSRGNQPQHF. CDR3 bases: TGTGCCAGCAGCTCCAGGGGAAATCAGCCCCAGCATTTT.

The chain uses TRBV20-1 and TRBJ2-7; weak D call: TRBD2 (5 bases). V lost 0 bases, J lost 2 bases, and 11 bases lay in between. Germline CDR1 is DFQATT and CDR2 is SNEGSKA (reference sequence). The CDR3 contains 14 residues. The CDR3 nucleotides read TGCAGTGCTAGAGATAGGAGGACCCCCTACGAGCAGTACTTC. Protein sequence: CSARDRRTPYEQYF.

CDR3 protein: CASSLGRRQPQHF. The CDR3 DNA sequence: TGTGCCAGCAGTTTGGGCAGAAGGCAGCCCCAGCATTTT. V and J are TRBV12-3 or TRBV12-4 and TRBJ1-5; D is ambiguous. V lost 3 bases and J 7 bases, leaving 10 bases between the germline ends. The CDR3 loop spans 13 amino acids.

Only a few counts were recorded for this clonotype. V is TRBV6-1 and J is TRBJ2-5, with 10 bases fitting TRBD2. The CDR3 consists of 16 residues. Germline V gene lookup returns CDR1 MNHNS and CDR2 SASEGT. The trim removed 1 base at V and 5 bases at J, leaving 7 bases unmatched. The CDR3 loop is CASSEGKLAGWETQYF. CDR3 sequence (DNA): TGTGCCAGCAGTGAAGGGAAACTAGCGGGGTGGGAGACCCAGTACTTC.

This clonotype was counted between two and nine times. The rearrangement uses TRBV20-1 and TRBJ2-1, with TRBD2 identical over 7 bases. V lost 4 bases to trimming and J lost 7 bases; unmatched junction nucleotides: 13. Germline V lookup: CDR1 DFQATT, CDR2 SNEGSKA (reference sequence). The CDR3 loop spans 15 amino acids. The CDR3 DNA sequence: TGCAGTGCTAAGGCTCTTGGGGAGGGCCCGAATGAGCAGTTCTTC. Protein product: CSAKALGEGPNEQFF.

This clonotype was seen ten or more times. This sequence joins TRBV7-8 and TRBJ2-7, with D perhaps TRBD1 (6 bases). Trimming left V 1 base short and J 0 bases short, with 13 bases between. Germline V lookup: CDR1 SGHVS, CDR2 FQNEAQ. The CDR3 runs to 16 residues. The CDR3 coding sequence is TGTGCCAGCAGCTTAGTAGACAGGCCTCTCTCCTACGAGCAGTACTTC. It yields the protein CASSLVDRPLSYEQYF.

This rearrangement joins TRBV5-1 to TRBJ1-6; 9 nucleotides line up with TRBD1. Trimming removed 0 bases from V and 11 bases from J; junction bases left unmatched: 9. Germline CDR1 and CDR2: SGHRS and YFSETQ. The CDR3 totals 16 residues. This CDR3 reads CASSLAGTGSGTPLHF. CDR3 bases: TGCGCCAGCAGCTTGGCCGGGACAGGGAGCGGAACACCCCTCCACTTT.

This chain uses TRBV20-1 with TRBJ2-3; D gene ambiguous. CDR1 and CDR2 (germline): DFQATT, SNEGSKA (reference sequence). The ends were cut back, 1 base at V and 5 bases at J, with 4 bases in the middle. This CDR3 is built from 11 residues. The CDR3 region has the DNA TGCAGTGCTAGAGGTTTAGATACGCAGTATTTT. Translating it yields CSARGLDTQYF.

The chain is built from TRBV20-1 and TRBJ2-1; D is unclear. There are 13 residues in the CDR3. Trimming shortened V by 0 bases and J by 4 bases, and 7 bases separated the two germline ends. Per germline, CDR1 DFQATT and CDR2 SNEGSKA (reference sequence). The CDR3 protein is CSAREGMYNEQFF. CDR3 nucleotide sequence: TGCAGTGCTAGAGAGGGGATGTACAATGAGCAGTTCTTC.

This clonotype has a count of ten or more. The chain combines TRBV6-5 with TRBJ2-3; 9 bases match TRBD1. Germline CDR1 MNHEY, CDR2 SVGAGI. The junction had 8 bases not matched to a gene; V was cut back by 6 bases and J by 7 bases. The CDR3 consists of 14 residues. CDR3 residues: CASRSNRGRNTQYF. DNA of the CDR3: TGTGCCAGCAGATCAAACAGGGGGCGAAATACGCAGTATTTT.

This chain joins TRBV18 and TRBJ1-1; D is perhaps TRBD1 (5 bases). V dropped 6 bases and J dropped 0 bases, with 14 bases sitting between them. This CDR3 spans 15 amino acids. Germline V gives CDR1 KGHSH, CDR2 LQKENI. In DNA form, the CDR3 reads TGTGCCAGCTCCCGGGGGGGTACCATGAACACTGAAGCTTTCTTT. Residues: CASSRGGTMNTEAFF.

The CDR3 reads CTSSKWASHNEQFF. In DNA form, the CDR3 reads TGTACCAGCAGCAAATGGGCTAGTCACAATGAGCAGTTCTTC. This chain connects TRBV7-2 to TRBJ2-1; D gene unclear. Germline lookup yields CDR1 SGHTA and CDR2 FQGNSA. Trimming took off 5 bases at V and 5 bases at J, with 13 bases between the two ends. This CDR3 spans 14 amino acids.

This rearrangement joins TRBV20-1 to TRBJ2-5; 10 positions match TRBD2. The CDR3 runs 12 residues. CDR1 and CDR2 (germline): DFQATT, SNEGSKA (reference sequence). Unmatched junction bases numbered 1, after V lost 4 bases and J lost 5 bases. The CDR3 loop is CSAMGLAETQYF. CDR3 sequence (DNA): TGCAGTGCTATGGGACTAGCGGAGACCCAGTACTTC.

The rearrangement uses TRBV7-2 and TRBJ2-2; D gene unclear. Trimming took 5 bases from V and 5 from J, leaving 18 bases between them. This CDR3 spans 16 amino acids. Germline V gene sequence: CDR1 SGHTA, CDR2 FQGNSA. The CDR3 coding sequence is TGTGCCAGCAGCCTACGCTACCCCCCTGAGACCGGGGAGCTGTTTTTT. Its translation is CASSLRYPPETGELFF.

This clonotype was recorded a few times. The chain is built from TRBV20-1 and TRBJ1-1; a weak D match, TRBD1 (6 bases). This CDR3 has 13 amino acids. V was clipped by 6 bases and J by 1 base, with 12 bases between them. Germline V gene sequence: CDR1 DFQATT, CDR2 SNEGSKA (reference sequence). CDR3 coding DNA: TGCAGTGCGACGGACAGACCGAACACTGAAGCTTTCTTT. Its protein is CSATDRPNTEAFF.

V and J are TRBV6-2 or TRBV6-3 and TRBJ2-3, with 9 bases matching TRBD2. This CDR3 spans 15 amino acids. Germline CDR1 MNHEY, CDR2 SVGEGT. V dropped 5 bases and J dropped 1; count of bases not matched to a gene: 4. CDR3 protein: CASSKREARTDTQYF. The CDR3 DNA reads as TGTGCCAGCAGTAAGCGGGAGGCCCGCACAGATACGCAGTATTTT.

For the CDR3, the DNA is TGCAGCGTCATTAGGACTAGTTTCCATGAGCAGTTCTTC. Its translation: CSVIRTSFHEQFF. The chain employs TRBV29-1 and TRBJ2-1; 7 positions match TRBD2. J gave up 8 bases and V 6 bases, and 10 bases lay outside the gene matches. The CDR3 contains 13 residues. Germline values: CDR1 SQVTM, CDR2 ANQGSEA.

The table lists this clonotype with a few counts. The chain combines TRBV6-5 with TRBJ2-7; no reliable D call. CDR3 size: 13 residues. V was clipped by 6 bases and J by 7 bases, with 16 bases between them. Germline CDR1 and CDR2: MNHEY and SVGAGI. The CDR3 region is CASSPLTLGEQYF. CDR3 nucleotides: TGTGCCAGCAGCCCCTTAACGCTGGGAGAGCAGTACTTC.

This clonotype has a handful of counts. The DNA of the CDR3 is TGTGCCAGCAGCTTAGGACATATCGGCTACACCTTC. As protein: CASSLGHIGYTF. This chain joins TRBV7-2 and TRBJ1-2; unclear D gene. Germline V gene sequence: CDR1 SGHTA, CDR2 FQGNSA. This CDR3 is built from 12 residues. The germline V and J ends were trimmed by 1 base and 8 bases, with 8 bases remaining between them.

The chain employs TRBV13 and TRBJ1-2, with a weak D call TRBD1 (6 bases). V was cut by 1 base and J by 9 bases, with 12 bases left in between. Germline CDR1 and CDR2: PRHDT and FYEKMQ (reference sequence). The CDR3 runs 13 residues. This CDR3 reads CASSLVQQGSYTF. The CDR3 region has the DNA TGTGCCAGCAGCTTAGTCCAACAGGGAAGCTACACCTTC.

Many counts were recorded for this clonotype. The rearrangement joins TRBV7-2 to TRBJ1-2; D is undetermined. The V end was cut by 1 base, the J end by 8 bases, with 8 bases between. Germline CDR1 and CDR2: SGHTA and FQGNSA. This CDR3 region has 12 residues. The CDR3 is CASSLGGEGYTF. The CDR3 nucleotides are TGTGCCAGCAGCTTAGGTGGAGAGGGCTACACCTTC. Looking up the rest from reference TRBV7-2 and TRBJ1-2 gives the full variable domain: GAGVSQSPSNKVTEKGKDVELRCDPISGHTALYWYRQSLGQGLEFLIYFQGNSAPDKSGLPSDRFSAERTGGSVSTLTIQRTQQEDSAVYLCASSLGGEGYTFGSGTRLTVV.

CDR3 in DNA: TGTGCCAGCAGCCCCCCCTGGGGAAAAAGGGACATCAAAACTGAAGCTTTCTTT. This gives the protein CASSPPWGKRDIKTEAFF. The rearrangement joins TRBV3-1 to TRBJ1-1; a possible D gene is TRBD1 (6 bases). The germline gives CDR1 LGHDT, CDR2 YNNKEL (reference sequence). The ends were cut back, 4 bases at V and 5 bases at J, with 26 bases in the middle. CDR3 length: 18 amino acids.

V is TRBV14 and J is TRBJ2-1; 7 nucleotides match TRBD2. Germline CDR1 and CDR2: SGHDN and FVKESK. The trim removed 0 bases at V and 4 bases at J, leaving 15 bases unmatched. The CDR3 is 19 amino acids. The chain's CDR3 is CASSQDPITWASGYNEQFF. The CDR3 DNA sequence: TGTGCCAGCAGCCAAGATCCAATAACCTGGGCTAGCGGTTACAATGAGCAGTTCTTC.

This clonotype was counted many times. V is TRBV7-2 and J is TRBJ2-1, with TRBD2 matching over 14 bases. The germline V gene encodes CDR1 SGHTA and CDR2 FQGNSA. This CDR3 contains 20 residues. Trimming took 4 bases from V and 0 from J; bases not matched to a gene: 11. The CDR3, as DNA: TGTGCCAGCAGCTCAGTAGGACTAGCGGGGGGTCTGAGCTCCTACAATGAGCAGTTCTTC. It encodes CASSSVGLAGGLSSYNEQFF.

This clonotype was seen many times. The chain uses TRBV24-1 and TRBJ1-5, with D tentatively TRBD1 (5 bases). V was clipped by 9 bases and J by 1 base, with 12 bases between them. This CDR3 is built from 14 residues. Germline CDR1 reads KGHDR; CDR2 reads SFDVKD. This CDR3 reads CATGAGRSNQPQHF. For the CDR3, the DNA is TGTGCCACCGGGGCTGGACGGAGCAATCAGCCCCAGCATTTT.